This T cell receptor beta chain derives from a study of shared clonotypes between healthy human individuals. On this clone itself: Its antigen is not known.

This CDR3 region has 16 residues. CDR1 is SGDLS and CDR2 is YYNGEE in the germline V gene. Losses at the gene ends were 0 bases for V and 2 bases for J; bases not matched to a gene: 6. Notes on the study in general: The four-donor shared clonotypes exceeded non-shared clonotypes in generation probability, with non-shared ones scoring lower. Owing to a small donor count, the genetic and exposure-history diversity represented was limited.

Using 200 ng DNA, approximately 27,000 T cell genomes, the sorted-subset replicate PCRs were run. Libraries were prepared by immunoSEQ multiplex PCR; TCRdb keeps only in-frame clonotypes and omits some of them. The data show over a million clones, around 97% seen once. Healthy adults negative for HIV, lacking recent acute infections or vaccinations, served as donors. The rearrangement joins TRBV9 to TRBJ2-3, with 7 nucleotides matching TRBD2. The receptor was isolated from a man under 40 in good health. Sequencing input: naive CD4+ T cells sorted from blood. Described subset: CD45RA+ positively selected. The CDR3 bases are TGTGCCAGCAGCGTAGAGATTAGCGGGCCCACAGATACGCAGTATTTT. Translating gives CASSVEISGPTDTQYF.